This T cell receptor beta chain was observed in a study of long-term antiretroviral therapy in people with HIV (dated by TCRdb to between 2021 and 2024). With respect to the entire study: The earliest samples were collected about a decade before the 2015 WHO recommendation for immediate ART, when ART was typically delayed until CD4 counts fell. A retrospective serial study tested whether changes in peripheral blood TRB repertoire composition and diversity were associated with ART initiation and durable HIV suppression. From 30 adults with confirmed HIV infection, the cohort provided approximately 190 cryopreserved PBMC samples, gathered serially across a mean of around six years (range 1-12). Among the 30 or so participants with HIV, roughly eleven were female. No cross-contamination during QIAcube processing was seen in test extractions of a monoclonal T-cell line run alongside 30 to 35 polyclonal samples.

Inclusion was restricted to participants for whom at least one PBMC sample before ART initiation and at least two post-ART samples were available. Treatment was received in the United States of America by all participants with HIV. Before DNA extraction, cryopreserved samples of roughly 1-10 million PBMC were thawed and washed. At the time of the earliest PBMC sample for each participant with HIV, ages ranged from roughly 23 to 60 years. Per participant, PBMC samples came from 1-4 timepoints prior to ART initiation and 2-8 timepoints following ART initiation, for a median of 7 samples. For every participant, serial HIV viral load, CD4+ T-cell count, ART history and demographic data were obtained. A Qiagen kit on a QIAcube was used to extract genomic DNA from unsorted PBMC, with samples processed in batches of 12. Regarding this clone: It has no known antigen specificity. Qualities for individual bases were not recorded, and no much larger clone is one base off.

Sequencing of the TRB variable region was done with the immunoSEQ hsTCRB v3.0 assay at survey level resolution. A depth of about 40,000-50,000 T-cell genomes per sample was targeted for TRB sequencing. TRB libraries were pooled and sequenced on an Illumina MiSeq using a v3 150-cycle kit. Under the source paper's analysis protocol: Repertoire analysis ran in R within a reproducible Nextflow workflow covering QC, data transformation and analysis. LymphoSeq2, an R package for AIRR-Seq data exploration, was used to implement custom analyses. After excluding several samples that yielded fewer than 5000 total TRB sequences, 150 to 200 HIV repertoires remained for analysis. Of the roughly 180 retained HIV repertoires, over 55 were collected before and approximately 130 after ART initiation. Repertoires were downsampled to 5000 TRB nucleotide sequences, with summary statistics averaged over 100 downsampling iterations. The analysis kept only TRB sequences whose CDR3 regions were at least seven amino acids long. Diversity was measured with a Shannon entropy-derived clonality score and the Gini coefficient. In repertoire networks, the top 5000 CDR3 amino acid sequences were linked whenever an edit distance of one separated two sequences. Antigen specificity groups and MHC restriction were predicted for TRB CDR3 amino acid sequences with GLIPH2. CDR3 amino acid sequences were matched against VDJdb and McPAS-TCR to flag known CMV, EBV, HIV or tissue antigen associations. Pre-ART, post-ART and control groups were compared with Wilcoxon signed-rank tests and Holm-Bonferroni correction. The immuneACCESS repertoire file appears here via TCRdb, limited to in-frame rearrangements. These files lack a portion of the clones; in checked studies, under half of the deficit traces to unresolved V genes, and the cause of the others is not known. V and J calls and clone size are those listed in that table; D and trimming were worked out from the DNA. Across this sample there are tens of thousands of clones, with 85% to 95% seen only once. About 3% of the sample lies in the top ten.

The full study reports these points: Starting ART was linked to a significant rise in TRB diversity, yet even with long-term ART the diversity remained significantly lower than in transplant donor controls. Narrower CDR3 length ranges were observed in HIV repertoires than in controls, and an antigen-experienced repertoire with only a slight naive shift after ART was suggested by the network structure. Expanded TRB clones identified before ART initiation dominated the repertoire across all time points, though the dominance fluctuated and decreased in many PLHIV after ART. The samples span the years 2004 to 2017, and the ART regimens used may be less effective than current regimens. No data were available on ART adherence, viral resistance or therapy changes, limiting inferences about post-ART repertoire changes. Since PBMC availability was limited, sequencing covered only the TCR beta chain, with no alpha chain pairing. Because pre-ART samples had limited cell numbers, unsorted PBMC were profiled rather than sorted CD4+ and CD8+ T cells.

The CDR3 runs 14 amino acids, cysteine and phenylalanine included. The retained sequence is limited to the CDR3, 42 bases, with the frame set at the first base. V lost 5 bases and J lost 0 bases; the stretch between them is 11 bases long. CDR1 and CDR2 were assigned from the germline V gene as SQVTM and ANQGSEA. Sequencing was performed on unsorted PBMCs, taken more than 7.1 years after starting antiretroviral therapy. The V and J genes are TRBV29-1 and TRBJ1-3; the D gene assignment is ambiguous. The receptor's source is a man between 45 and 60 years old with HIV. This receptor carries the CDR3 CSVLQLTSGNTIYF. The DNA sequence is as follows: TGCAGCGTTTTACAGCTTACCTCTGGAAACACCATATATTTT.